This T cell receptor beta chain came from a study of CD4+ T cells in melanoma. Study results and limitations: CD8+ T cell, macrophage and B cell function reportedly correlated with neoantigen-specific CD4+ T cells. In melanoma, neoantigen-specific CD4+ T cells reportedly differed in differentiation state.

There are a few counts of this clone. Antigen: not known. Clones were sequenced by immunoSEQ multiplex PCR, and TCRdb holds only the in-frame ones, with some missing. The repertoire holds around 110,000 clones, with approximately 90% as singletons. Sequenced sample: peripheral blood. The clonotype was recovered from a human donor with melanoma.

DNA of the CDR3: TGTGCCTGGACCGAGAACTATGGCTACACCTTC. This encodes CAWTENYGYTF. The chain couples TRBV30 to TRBJ1-2, with D unclear. The CDR3 totals 11 residues. Germline CDR1 is GTSNPN and CDR2 is SVGIG (reference sequence). V gave up 4 bases and J gave up 2 bases, with 5 bases separating them.